Shown below are 2 T cell receptor beta chains from a single sample sequenced in a study of spatial heterogeneity in lung cancer. TCRdb analysed the 5' RACE reads with MiXCR anew, one entry per CDR3 protein. The table includes 1,500 to 2,000 distinct CDR3 sequences, around 20% detected once. General study points: How many expanded intratumoral alpha and beta TCRs were present tracked the tumor mutation count, which was a count of nonsynonymous mutations.

Antigens of these TCRs are unknown. Time point meaning: sample taken at primary tumor resection. The material sequenced was lung tumor tissue, taken at surgery. The receptor source for this set is a male donor with early-stage non-small cell lung cancer.

Judged by abundance, this clonotype is medium-sized. In a library made to pick up alpha chains, this beta chain is a stray read with a size that means little. V gene TRBV20-1 combines with J gene TRBJ2-5, with 9 bases that match TRBD1. There are 14 residues in the CDR3. The V gene's germline CDR1 is DFQATT and CDR2 SNEGSKA (reference sequence). Germline trimming cut 5 bases from V and 5 bases from J; bases unmatched to any gene: 9. The CDR3 loop reads CSAPADRGTETQYF. CDR3 nucleotide sequence: TGCAGTGCTCCGGCGGACAGGGGTACGGAGACCCAGTACTTC.

With regard to this clonotype: This beta chain turned up in a library designed for alpha chains; as an off-target read, its abundance says little. The rearrangement joins TRBV5-1 to TRBJ2-2, with D possibly matching TRBD1 (5 bases). The ends were cut back, 1 base at V and 1 base at J, with 8 bases in the middle. The CDR3 length is 15 residues. The V gene's germline CDR1 is SGHRS and CDR2 YFSETQ. DNA of the CDR3: TGCGCCAGCAGCTTGTGGCAGGGGAACACCGGGGAGCTGTTTTTT. Its protein is CASSLWQGNTGELFF.